The sample holds one count of the clone carrying this T cell receptor (beta chain). These data originate in a study of blood T cell repertoires in COVID-19. The CDR3 is made up of 15 amino acids. The germline V and J ends were trimmed by 5 bases and 5 bases, with 14 bases remaining between them. Germline values: CDR1 SGHRS, CDR2 YFSETQ. Measured with immunoSEQ multiplex PCR; TCRdb has only the in-frame clones, and not every one. The sample includes about 260,000 clones, about 85% of them seen just once. This receptor was identified in a human donor in a cohort sampled during active COVID-19. Material for sequencing was peripheral blood. The V gene is TRBV5-1, the J gene TRBJ1-6; D ambiguous. CDR3 bases: TGCGCCAGCAGTAAGACGGAGGGAAATAATTCACCCCTCCACTTT. It yields the protein CASSKTEGNNSPLHF.